Presented here are 9 T cell receptor beta chains from one specimen sequenced in a study of PD-1 blockade in classical Hodgkin lymphoma. Time point here: newly diagnosed, previously untreated cHL patient sample. Magnetic depletion of unwanted cells isolated CD4+ T cells from thawed PBMCs. Clones were read by immunoSEQ multiplex PCR, and TCRdb kept only the in-frame ones, dropping some. The profile shows around 20,000 clones, 75% to 90% of them singletons. The sequencing input was CD4+ T cells from blood. The receptors derive from a human donor with classical Hodgkin lymphoma.

The gene calls are TRBV5-6 and TRBJ1-2; TRBD1 agrees at 9 bases. This CDR3 spans 15 amino acids. Trimming cost V 3 bases and J 8 bases; bases outside gene matches: 11. Germline V lookup: CDR1 SGHDT, CDR2 YYEEEE. The CDR3 DNA follows: TGTGCCAGCAGCTGGGCCGAGGACAGGGGCGGCGGCTACACCTTC. This translates into CASSWAEDRGGGYTF.

The rearrangement joins TRBV19 to TRBJ1-5, with TRBD1 as a possible D gene (6 bases). Trimming left V 3 bases short and J 2 bases short, with 8 bases between. CDR3 length: 14 residues. The germline V gene has CDR1 LNHDA and CDR2 SQIVND (reference sequence). Written as DNA, the CDR3 is TGTGCCAGTAGTATCGCAGGGGGCAATCAGCCCCAGCATTTT. Translation: CASSIAGGNQPQHF.

The chain carries TRBV30 and TRBJ2-7; 7 bases align to TRBD2. CDR3 length equals 16 residues. V gave up 2 bases and J gave up 7 bases; unmatched junction bases: 17. Germline CDR1 reads GTSNPN; CDR2 reads SVGIG (reference sequence). The CDR3 loop reads CAWSRRLAPSLGEQYF. CDR3 bases: TGTGCCTGGAGTCGTCGACTAGCCCCGTCCCTTGGGGAGCAGTACTTC.

The rearrangement links TRBV5-1 to TRBJ2-7; D might be TRBD1 (6 bases). V was cut by 5 bases and J by 2 bases, with 17 bases left in between. The CDR3 loop spans 15 amino acids. Germline V gene data show CDR1 as SGHRS and CDR2 as YFSETQ. The CDR3 nucleotides read TGCGCCAGCAGTAGCTCGGGACACGAGACCTACGAGCAGTACTTC. Translation gives CASSSSGHETYEQYF. The full variable domain, with the rest looked up from reference TRBV5-1 and TRBJ2-7, is KAGVTQTPRYLIKTRGQQVTLSCSPISGHRSVSWYQQTPGQGLQFLFEYFSETQRNKGNFPGRFSGRQFSNSRSEMNVSTLELGDSALYLCASSSSGHETYEQYFGPGTRLTVT.

This clone was picked up one time. The chain employs TRBV7-2 and TRBJ1-5, with 7 bases that match TRBD1. Germline V gene sequence: CDR1 SGHTA, CDR2 FQGNSA. The ends lost 5 bases at V and 7 bases at J; junction bases unmatched: 8. This CDR3 has 14 residues. The CDR3 coding sequence is TGTGCCAGCAGCATAGGGGGCGCCGGGCAGCCCCAGCATTTT. Protein product: CASSIGGAGQPQHF.

The chain links TRBV29-1 to TRBJ2-2; D is perhaps TRBD1 or TRBD2 (5 bases each). V was shortened by 6 bases and J by 8 bases, with 13 bases between the two germline ends. The CDR3 sequence is 12 residues long. Germline V gene data show CDR1 as SQVTM and CDR2 as ANQGSEA. Here the CDR3 reads CSVRRGPGELFF. DNA of the CDR3: TGCAGCGTCCGAAGGGGACCGGGGGAGCTGTTTTTT.

This chain connects TRBV28 to TRBJ1-1; TRBD1 aligns across 7 bases. The junction had 3 bases not matched to a gene; V was cut back by 7 bases and J by 1 base. CDR3 length: 13 amino acids. The germline V gene encodes CDR1 MDHEN and CDR2 SYDVKM. The CDR3 reads CASKGAPNTEAFF. The CDR3 nucleotides read TGTGCCAGCAAGGGGGCCCCGAACACTGAAGCTTTCTTT.

CDR3 in amino acids: CASSFSAGYGTEAFF. The DNA for the CDR3 is TGTGCCAGCAGTTTTTCGGCTGGGTACGGAACTGAAGCTTTCTTT. The chain carries TRBV7-3 and TRBJ1-1; D is unresolved. The ends were cut back, 6 bases at V and 5 bases at J, with 19 bases in the middle. Germline assignment: CDR1 SGHTA and CDR2 FQGTGA. The CDR3 totals 15 residues.

This clone showed up just once. The V and J genes are TRBV7-2 and TRBJ2-1; D gene uncertain. This CDR3 is built from 15 residues. The V and J ends lost 5 bases and 0 bases respectively, with 11 bases between them. Germline CDR1 and CDR2: SGHTA and FQGNSA. CDR3 protein: CASSGTFASYNEQFF. Here the CDR3 DNA reads TGTGCCAGCAGCGGCACTTTCGCCTCCTACAATGAGCAGTTCTTC.